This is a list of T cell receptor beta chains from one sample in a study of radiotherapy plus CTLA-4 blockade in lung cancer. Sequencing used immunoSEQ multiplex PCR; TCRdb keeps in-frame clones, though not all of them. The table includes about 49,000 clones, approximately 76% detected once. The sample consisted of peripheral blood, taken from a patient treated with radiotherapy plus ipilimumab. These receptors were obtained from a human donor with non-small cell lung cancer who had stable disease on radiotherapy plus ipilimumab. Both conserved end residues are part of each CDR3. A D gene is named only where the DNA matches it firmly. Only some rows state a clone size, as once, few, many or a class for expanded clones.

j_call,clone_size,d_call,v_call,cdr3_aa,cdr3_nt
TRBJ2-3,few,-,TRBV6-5,CASSADGSSTDTQYF,TGTGCCAGCAGTGCGGACGGGTCTAGCACAGATACGCAGTATTTT
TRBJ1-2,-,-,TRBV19,CASSPYPQGTDYGYTF,TGTGCCAGTAGTCCTTATCCCCAGGGAACGGACTATGGCTACACCTTC
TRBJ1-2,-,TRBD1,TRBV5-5,CASSGTGSNYGYTF,TGTGCCAGCAGCGGGACAGGTTCTAACTATGGCTACACCTTC
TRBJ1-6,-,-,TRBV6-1,CASSETENSPLHF,TGTGCCAGCAGTGAGACAGAGAATTCACCCCTCCACTTT
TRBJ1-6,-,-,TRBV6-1,CASSDRRGSYNSPLHF,TGTGCCAGCAGTGATAGAAGGGGGTCCTATAATTCACCCCTCCACTTT
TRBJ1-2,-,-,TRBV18,CASSPQTGPANYGYTF,TGTGCCAGCTCACCCCAAACAGGGCCCGCTAACTATGGCTACACCTTC
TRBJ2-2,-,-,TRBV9,CASSVTTNTGELFF,TGTGCCAGCAGCGTAACCACGAACACCGGGGAGCTGTTTTTT
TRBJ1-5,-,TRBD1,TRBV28,CASSLTGASNQPQHF,TGTGCCAGCAGCTTGACAGGGGCGAGCAATCAGCCCCAGCATTTT
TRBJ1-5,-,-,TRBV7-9,CASSLGWSNQPQHF,TGTGCCAGCAGCTTAGGTTGGAGCAATCAGCCCCAGCATTTT
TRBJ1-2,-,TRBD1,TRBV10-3,CAIRGTGEYGYTF,TGTGCCATCAGGGGGACAGGAGAGTATGGCTACACCTTC
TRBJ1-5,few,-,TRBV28,CASSLSPEYNQPQHF,TGTGCCAGCAGTTTATCCCCGGAGTACAATCAGCCCCAGCATTTT
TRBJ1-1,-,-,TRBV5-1,CASSLRTGTEAFF,TGCGCCAGCAGCTTGCGTACCGGCACTGAAGCTTTCTTT
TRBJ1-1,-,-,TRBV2,CASSGRLRAEAFF,TGTGCCAGCTCGGGACGGCTTCGCGCTGAAGCTTTCTTT
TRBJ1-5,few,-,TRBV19,CASSRPPNNQPQHF,TGTGCCAGTAGTCGTCCGCCGAATAATCAGCCCCAGCATTTT
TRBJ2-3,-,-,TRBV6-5,CASSYSTADTQYF,TGTGCCAGCAGTTACTCGACAGCAGATACGCAGTATTTT
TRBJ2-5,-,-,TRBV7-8,CASSLSTYRDMKTQYF,TGTGCCAGCAGCTTAAGTACGTACAGGGATATGAAGACCCAGTACTTC
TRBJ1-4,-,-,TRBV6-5,CASSYSGGPREKLFF,TGTGCCAGCAGTTACTCGGGGGGCCCTAGGGAAAAACTGTTTTTT
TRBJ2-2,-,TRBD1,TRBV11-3,CASSPGTGGYTGELFF,TGTGCCAGCAGCCCGGGGACAGGGGGCTACACCGGGGAGCTGTTTTTT
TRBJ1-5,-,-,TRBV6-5,CASSSGGLSNQPQHF,TGTGCCAGCTCCTCGGGGGGTCTTAGCAATCAGCCCCAGCATTTT
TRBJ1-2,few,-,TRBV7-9,CASSQGSWGYTF,TGTGCCAGCAGCCAGGGTAGCTGGGGCTACACCTTC
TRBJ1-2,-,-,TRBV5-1,CASSLVPGRDYGYTF,TGCGCCAGCAGCTTGGTCCCAGGGAGGGACTATGGCTACACCTTC
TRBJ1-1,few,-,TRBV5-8,CASSLLGGKDTEAFF,TGTGCCAGCAGCTTGCTAGGTGGGAAGGACACTGAAGCTTTCTTT
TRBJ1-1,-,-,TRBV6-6,CASSPRVALENTEAFF,TGTGCCAGCAGTCCCCGTGTGGCGCTTGAGAACACTGAAGCTTTCTTT
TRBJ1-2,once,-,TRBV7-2,CASSFGGDLYGYTF,TGTGCCAGCAGCTTTGGGGGGGATCTCTATGGCTACACCTTC
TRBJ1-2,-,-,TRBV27,CASSLYAGEDYGYTF,TGTGCCAGCAGTTTATATGCGGGGGAGGACTATGGCTACACCTTC
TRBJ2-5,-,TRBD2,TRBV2,CASSEALLAGFLETQYF,TGTGCCAGCAGTGAAGCCTTACTAGCGGGGTTTTTAGAGACCCAGTACTTC
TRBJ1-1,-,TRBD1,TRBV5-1,CASGQGNGWTEAFF,TGCGCCAGCGGACAGGGTAATGGTTGGACTGAAGCTTTCTTT
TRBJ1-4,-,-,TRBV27,CASRQQGLREKLFF,TGTGCCAGCAGACAACAGGGTCTCCGGGAAAAACTGTTTTTT
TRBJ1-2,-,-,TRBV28,CASSDNSRAHYGYTF,TGTGCCAGCAGTGATAACTCGCGGGCCCACTATGGCTACACCTTC
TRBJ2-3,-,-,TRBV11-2,CASSLGLRADTQYF,TGTGCCAGCAGTCTGGGCCTAAGGGCAGATACGCAGTATTTT
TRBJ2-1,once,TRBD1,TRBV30,CAWSVQGARGEQFF,TGTGCCTGGAGTGTACAGGGGGCCCGCGGTGAGCAGTTCTTC
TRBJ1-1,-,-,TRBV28,CASSLTDSPRGNTEAFF,TGTGCCAGCAGTTTAACGGACAGCCCGAGGGGGAACACTGAAGCTTTCTTT
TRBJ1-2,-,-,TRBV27,CASSLIAGVGTRYGYTF,TGTGCCAGCAGTTTAATTGCCGGTGTGGGAACCCGCTATGGCTACACCTTC
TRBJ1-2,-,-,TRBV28,CASTQAGSRGYGYTF,TGTGCCAGCACCCAAGCAGGGAGTAGGGGATATGGCTACACCTTC
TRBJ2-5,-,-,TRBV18,CASSPLQETQYF,TGTGCCAGCTCACCACTCCAAGAGACCCAGTACTTC
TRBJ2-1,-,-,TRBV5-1,CASSLRLPRDEQFF,TGCGCCAGCAGCTTGCGCCTCCCAAGGGATGAGCAGTTCTTC
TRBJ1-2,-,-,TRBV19,CASSIAPLNYGYTF,TGTGCCAGTAGTATAGCCCCTCTTAACTATGGCTACACCTTC
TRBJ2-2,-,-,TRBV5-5,CAATRGADTTGELFF,TGTGCCGCCACGAGGGGGGCTGACACTACCGGGGAGCTGTTTTTT
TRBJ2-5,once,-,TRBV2,CASRPGGAKQETQYF,TGTGCCAGCAGGCCGGGCGGAGCCAAACAAGAGACCCAGTACTTC
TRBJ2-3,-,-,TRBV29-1,CSVKDSGGTDTQYF,TGCAGCGTTAAGGACAGCGGGGGCACAGATACGCAGTATTTT
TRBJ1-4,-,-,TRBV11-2,CASSLLSGLFSNEKLFF,TGTGCCAGCAGCTTACTATCAGGGCTTTTCTCAAATGAAAAACTGTTTTTT
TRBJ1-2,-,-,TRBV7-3,CASSPGALSGYTF,TGTGCCAGCAGCCCGGGGGCTCTGAGTGGCTACACCTTC
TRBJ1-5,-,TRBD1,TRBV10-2,CASSADRGNQPQHF,TGCGCCAGCAGCGCGGACAGGGGCAATCAGCCCCAGCATTTT
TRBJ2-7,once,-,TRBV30,CAWSVGRGYEQYF,TGTGCCTGGAGTGTCGGCAGGGGATACGAGCAGTACTTC
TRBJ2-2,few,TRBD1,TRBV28,CASQGQAYTGELFF,TGTGCCAGTCAAGGACAGGCGTACACCGGGGAGCTGTTTTTT
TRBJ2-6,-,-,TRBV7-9,CASSYRGVGANVLTF,TGTGCCAGCAGCTACCGGGGCGTCGGGGCCAACGTCCTGACTTTC
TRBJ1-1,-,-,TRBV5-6,CASSPGAPNTEAFF,TGTGCCAGCAGCCCCGGGGCCCCGAACACTGAAGCTTTCTTT
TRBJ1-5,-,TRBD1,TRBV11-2,CASSPATGGLQPQHF,TGTGCCAGCAGCCCCGCGACAGGGGGCCTTCAGCCCCAGCATTTT
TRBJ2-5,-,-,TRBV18,CASSPKTPPQTQYF,TGTGCCAGCTCTCCTAAGACTCCTCCGCAGACCCAGTACTTC
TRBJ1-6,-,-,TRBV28,CASSSPGSYNSPLHF,TGTGCCAGCAGTTCCCCAGGCTCCTATAATTCACCCCTCCACTTT
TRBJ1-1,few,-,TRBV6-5,CASSYSGQGYTEAFF,TGTGCCAGCAGTTACTCGGGCCAGGGGTACACTGAAGCTTTCTTT
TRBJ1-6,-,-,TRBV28,CASKQFPNSPLHF,TGTGCCAGCAAGCAGTTCCCAAATTCACCCCTCCACTTT
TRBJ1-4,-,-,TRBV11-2,CASSLGTANNEKLFF,TGTGCCAGCAGCTTAGGGACGGCAAATAATGAAAAACTGTTTTTT